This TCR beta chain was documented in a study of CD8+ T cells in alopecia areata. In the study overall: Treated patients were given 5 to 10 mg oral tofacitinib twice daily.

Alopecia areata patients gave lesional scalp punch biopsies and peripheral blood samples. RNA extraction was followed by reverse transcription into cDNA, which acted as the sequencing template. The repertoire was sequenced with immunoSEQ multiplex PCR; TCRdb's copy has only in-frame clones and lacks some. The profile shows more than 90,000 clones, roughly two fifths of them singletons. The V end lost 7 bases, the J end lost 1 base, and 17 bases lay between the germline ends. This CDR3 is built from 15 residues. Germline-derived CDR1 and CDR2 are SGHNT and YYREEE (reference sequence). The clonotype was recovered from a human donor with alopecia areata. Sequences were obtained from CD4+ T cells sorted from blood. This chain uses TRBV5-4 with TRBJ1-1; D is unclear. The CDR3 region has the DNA TGTGCCAGCCGACTCCGCCCAGCGGGGAACACTGAAGCTTTCTTT. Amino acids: CASRLRPAGNTEAFF.